Listed here are 18 T cell receptor beta chains from one sample, sequenced in a study of blood T cell repertoires in COVID-19. Profiled with immunoSEQ multiplex PCR; TCRdb holds only in-frame clones, not every one. This table holds 150,000 or so clones, approximately 79% found once. The sequenced sample was peripheral blood. The receptor set was obtained from an elderly woman with acute or convalescent COVID-19.

As concerns this clone: A single base separates this from a much larger clone, so it may be a read error. The chain employs TRBV7-6 and TRBJ2-7, with 10 bases aligning to TRBD1. The trim removed 5 bases at V and 5 bases at J, leaving 3 bases unmatched. The germline CDR1 and CDR2 sequences are SGHVS and FNYEAQ. This CDR3 contains 13 residues. The CDR3 reads CASSRDRGNEQYF. The CDR3 DNA follows: TGTGCCAGCAGCCGGGACAGGGGTAACGAGCAGTACTTC.

V is TRBV5-4 and J is TRBJ1-2, with 7 bases matching TRBD1. V was pared by 4 bases and J by 4 bases, with 7 bases of the junction left unmatched. Germline CDR1 reads SGHNT; CDR2 reads YYREEE (reference sequence). The CDR3 covers 14 residues. The CDR3 here is CASSPYRDSYGYTF. DNA of the CDR3: TGTGCCAGCAGCCCCTACCGGGACAGCTATGGCTACACCTTC.

For this clone: This same CDR3 is encoded by further DNA sequences in the sample. The chain carries TRBV28 and TRBJ1-2, with TRBD1 identical over 9 bases. In germline, CDR1 is MDHEN, CDR2 SYDVKM. This CDR3 contains 14 residues. The J segment lost 5 bases and the V segment lost 2 bases, leaving 3 bases of the junction unmatched. This chain's CDR3 is CASSLGTGRYGYTF. The CDR3 DNA is TGTGCCAGCAGTTTAGGGACAGGGCGATATGGCTACACCTTC.

In DNA, the CDR3 is TGTGCCAGCAGTTCCAATTTAGCTCGACTCTATGGCTACACCTTC. This translates into CASSSNLARLYGYTF. This chain links TRBV28 with TRBJ1-2; D not certain. Trimming removed 4 bases from V and 4 bases from J, with 16 bases in between. From germline, CDR1 is MDHEN and CDR2 SYDVKM. This CDR3 comprises 15 residues.

This clone was detected many times. The gene calls are TRBV5-4 and TRBJ1-4, with D tentatively TRBD1 (5 bases). CDR1 and CDR2 from the germline V gene are SGHNT and YYREEE (reference sequence). Trimming left V 4 bases short and J 4 bases short, with 14 bases between. This CDR3 has 15 residues. The CDR3 sequence: CASSPDMGLNEKLFF. The CDR3 DNA follows: TGTGCCAGCAGCCCGGATATGGGACTTAATGAAAAACTGTTTTTT.

The rearrangement joins TRBV28 to TRBJ2-7; tentative D call: TRBD1 (6 bases). Germline V CDR1 and CDR2: MDHEN, SYDVKM. The CDR3 is made up of 15 amino acids. V dropped 4 bases and J dropped 3 bases, with 16 bases sitting between them. CDR3 DNA: TGTGCCAGCAGTTCCGGGACAAATCTTTTCTACGAGCAGTACTTC. Protein sequence: CASSSGTNLFYEQYF. The full variable domain, with the rest looked up from reference TRBV28 and TRBJ2-7, is DVKVTQSSRYLVKRTGEKVFLECVQDMDHENMFWYRQDPGLGLRLIYFSYDVKMKEKGDIPEGYSVSREKKERFSLILESASTNQTSMYLCASSSGTNLFYEQYFGPGTRLTVT.

The chain combines TRBV28 with TRBJ2-5; 7 positions agree with TRBD2. J lost 3 bases, V lost 6 bases, and 4 bases had no gene match. This CDR3 contains 13 residues. CDR1 is MDHEN, CDR2 SYDVKM, per germline. DNA of the CDR3: TGTGCCAGCAGATTGGGGAGGGAAGAGACCCAGTACTTC. This codes for CASRLGREETQYF.

This sequence joins TRBV6-2 or TRBV6-3 and TRBJ1-1; D possibly corresponds to TRBD1 (5 bases). Germline V lookup: CDR1 MNHEY, CDR2 SVGEGT. CDR3 length: 14 residues. V was pared by 7 bases and J by 1 base, with 13 bases between. Written as DNA, the CDR3 is TGTGCCAGCACCCCCGGGGGAAAGAACACTGAAGCTTTCTTT. It encodes CASTPGGKNTEAFF.

This clone was found a few times. V and J are TRBV2 and TRBJ1-6; TRBD1 aligns across 7 bases. Germline V gene sequence: CDR1 SNHLY, CDR2 FYNNEI. The CDR3 contains 13 residues. V shed 7 bases and J 7 bases; nucleotides not matched to a gene: 4. The CDR3 DNA reads TGTGCCAGCAACGGGGACAGCAATTCACCCCTCCACTTT. Protein product: CASNGDSNSPLHF.

The chain combines TRBV7-2 with TRBJ2-3; D is perhaps TRBD2 (6 bases). From germline, CDR1 is SGHTA and CDR2 FQGNSA. The CDR3 runs 16 residues. V was clipped by 5 bases and J by 6 bases, with 21 bases between them. The CDR3 here is CASSQRGGNRGDTQYF. The CDR3 DNA follows: TGTGCCAGCAGCCAAAGAGGCGGGAATAGAGGGGATACGCAGTATTTT.

This chain joins TRBV6-2 or TRBV6-3 and TRBJ1-1; D possibly corresponds to TRBD1 (6 bases). Trimming shortened V by 5 bases and J by 1 base, and 17 bases separated the two germline ends. The CDR3 covers 16 residues. Germline CDR1 reads MNHEY; CDR2 reads SVGEGT. The CDR3 loop reads CASSNPGRGPNTEAFF. CDR3 DNA sequence: TGTGCCAGCAGTAACCCGGGCAGGGGACCGAACACTGAAGCTTTCTTT.

V usage is TRBV30 and J usage is TRBJ1-1; D is perhaps TRBD1 (5 bases). Trimming left V 3 bases short and J 3 bases short, with 14 bases between. Looked up from germline, CDR1 is GTSNPN and CDR2 is SVGIG (reference sequence). CDR3 length: 14 amino acids. As DNA, the CDR3 is TGTGCCTGGAGCCCCGGCGGGGGATACACTGAAGCTTTCTTT. This codes for CAWSPGGGYTEAFF.

The chain links TRBV6-5 to TRBJ2-1, with D possibly TRBD2 on 6 matching bases. The length of the CDR3 is 14 residues. Trimming stripped 5 bases from V and 5 bases from J, with 13 bases between. Germline V gene data show CDR1 as MNHEY and CDR2 as SVGAGI. The DNA of the CDR3 is TGTGCCAGCAGTCCGCCTAGCGCGAACAATGAGCAGTTCTTC. Its protein is CASSPPSANNEQFF.

The J gene is TRBJ1-1, the V gene TRBV6-5; 7 bases fit TRBD1. Germline V gene lookup returns CDR1 MNHEY and CDR2 SVGAGI. The V and J ends lost 8 bases and 0 bases, in that order; junction bases with no gene match: 3. CDR3 size: 13 residues. The CDR3 DNA is TGTGCCAGCGTGGGACAGATGAACACTGAAGCTTTCTTT. It codes for CASVGQMNTEAFF.

This chain links TRBV9 with TRBJ2-3, with D perhaps TRBD1 (6 bases). V was shortened by 4 bases and J by 0 bases, with 18 bases between the two germline ends. This CDR3 is built from 17 residues. Looked up from germline, CDR1 is SGDLS and CDR2 is YYNGEE. The CDR3 sequence is CASSIHRDTGSTDTQYF. Written as DNA, the CDR3 is TGTGCCAGCAGCATCCACCGGGACACCGGTAGCACAGATACGCAGTATTTT.

This clone is a singleton in its sample. V is TRBV3-1 (or the pseudogene TRBV3-2) and J is TRBJ2-4; D might be TRBD2 (5 bases). The CDR3 is 14 residues long. Germline loops: CDR1 LGHDT, CDR2 YNNKEL (reference sequence). V was trimmed by 0 bases and J by 7 bases, leaving 10 bases between them. In nucleotides, the CDR3 is TGTGCCAGCAGCCAAGAGAGCGGAGTCAACATTCAGTACTTC. Its translation: CASSQESGVNIQYF.

The chain recombines TRBV6-6 with TRBJ1-5; the D gene is possibly TRBD1 (5 bases). There are 14 residues in the CDR3. Germline loops: CDR1 MNHNY, CDR2 SVGAGI (reference sequence). Trimming removed 3 bases at V and 2 bases at J, with 8 bases between. This CDR3 reads CASSYRGGNQPQHF. The CDR3 DNA reads TGTGCCAGCAGTTATCGGGGGGGCAATCAGCCCCAGCATTTT.

Written as DNA, the CDR3 is TGTGCCAGCAGCCAAATGACAGGGGGCGGTGAGACCCAGTACTTC. This gives the protein CASSQMTGGGETQYF. V and J are TRBV3-1 (or the pseudogene TRBV3-2) and TRBJ2-5, with 10 bases identical to TRBD1. The CDR3 sequence is 15 residues long. V gave up 2 bases and J gave up 5 bases; unmatched junction bases: 5. Germline CDR1 LGHDT, CDR2 YNNKEL (reference sequence).